This T cell receptor (beta chain) originates from a study of CD8+ T cells in alopecia areata. RNA extraction and reverse transcription yielded cDNA as sequencing template. Method: immunoSEQ multiplex PCR; TCRdb's copy keeps in-frame clones and lacks some. The sample lists 150,000 to 200,000 clones; about three fifths were seen once. Germline CDR1 is LGHNA and CDR2 is YSLEER. This CDR3 contains 15 residues. V lost 0 bases to trimming and J lost 6 bases, with 15 bases between them. Sample treatment: oral pan-JAK inhibitor, 5-10 mg twice daily. This clonotype was sampled from a human donor with alopecia areata. V usage is TRBV4-3 and J usage is TRBJ2-7; TRBD1 is a possible D gene (6 bases). The sample consisted of CD4+ T cells sorted from blood, taken at week 24, from a patient treated with tofacitinib. The CDR3 nucleotides are TGCGCCAGCAGCCAAGATCAAGGGGTAGGGGGCGAGCAGTACTTC. It translates to CASSQDQGVGGEQYF.